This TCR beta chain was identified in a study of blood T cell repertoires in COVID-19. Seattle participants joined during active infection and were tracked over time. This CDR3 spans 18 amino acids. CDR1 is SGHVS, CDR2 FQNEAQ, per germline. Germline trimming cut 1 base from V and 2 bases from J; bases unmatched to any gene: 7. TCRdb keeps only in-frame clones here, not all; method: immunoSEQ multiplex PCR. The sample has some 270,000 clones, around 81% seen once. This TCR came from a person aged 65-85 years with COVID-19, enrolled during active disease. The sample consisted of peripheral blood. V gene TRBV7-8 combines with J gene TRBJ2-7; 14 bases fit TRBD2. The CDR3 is CASSLVGLAGGAAYEQYF. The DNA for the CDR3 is TGTGCCAGCAGCTTAGTCGGACTAGCGGGAGGCGCCGCCTACGAGCAGTACTTC.